Following are 10 T cell receptor beta chains from one sample sequenced in a study of CD4 T cells in relation to SARS-CoV-2 and coronaviruses (dated by TCRdb to the early 2020s). Their antigens remain unidentified. Receptors were amplified or captured by the immunoSEQ multiplex PCR assay. Imported from immuneACCESS, the table was reduced by TCRdb to in-frame sequences with V and J called. These copies leave out some clones; in studies compared against another copy, an unresolved V gene accounts for under half, and the cause of the remainder is not known. The sample table shows roughly 30,000 clones, and around 79% are seen once. The ten most abundant clones make up 20% to 25% of the sample. CD4+ T cells from unexposed donors were collected before the COVID-19 pandemic (2011-2018). The EasySep CD4+ T cell isolation kit was used to isolate CD4+ T cells once the cultures had run for 10 to 11 days. Sample: CD4+ T cells from PBMCs, cultured in vitro. These TCRs come from a human donor in good health.

This clone was picked up a small number of times. In this CDR3 the conserved last residue, phenylalanine or tryptophan, is missing, so a read error is likely. No DNA is shown, since the ends of the CDR3 on it are uncertain; the CDR3 is the one TCRdb lists. V is TRBV3-1 (or the pseudogene TRBV3-2) and J is TRBJ2-7; TRBD2 reflects the table's D call only, with no check against the DNA. Germline CDR1 is LGHDT and CDR2 is YNNKEL (reference sequence). 15 amino acids form the CDR3, both terminal residues included. CDR3 sequence reads: CASSQGPGLAGGRKI.

The J gene is TRBJ1-2, the V gene TRBV19; D is unclear. CDR1 is LNHDA, CDR2 SQIVND, per germline (reference sequence). The CDR3 contains 13 residues. V lost 9 bases to trimming and J lost 2 bases, with 13 bases between them. The CDR3 DNA sequence: TGTGCCAGCAGAACAAGTGGAAACTATGGCTACACCTTC. Its translation is CASRTSGNYGYTF. Complete variable domain (other parts from reference TRBV19 and TRBJ1-2): DGGITQSPKYLFRKEGQNVTLSCEQNLNHDAMYWYRQDPGQGLRLIYYSQIVNDFQKGDIAEGYSVSREKKESFPLTVTSAQKNPTAFYLCASRTSGNYGYTFGSGTRLTVV.

The rearrangement links TRBV19 to TRBJ2-1; perhaps TRBD2 as D (6 bases). The V end was cut by 4 bases, the J end by 3 bases, with 16 bases between. The CDR3 sequence is 16 residues long. The germline V gene encodes CDR1 LNHDA and CDR2 SQIVND (reference sequence). In DNA form, the CDR3 reads TGTGCCAGTAGTAGGCAAACTAGCCCCAACTACAATGAGCAGTTCTTC. Amino acid sequence: CASSRQTSPNYNEQFF.

The J gene is TRBJ2-7, the V gene TRBV30, with a possible D match to TRBD1 (6 bases). The germline V and J ends were trimmed by 2 bases and 0 bases, with 17 bases remaining between them. This CDR3 spans 16 amino acids. Germline V gene data show CDR1 as GTSNPN and CDR2 as SVGIG (reference sequence). The CDR3 is CAWSINRVSGSYEQYF. The CDR3 DNA reads as TGTGCCTGGAGTATAAACAGGGTATCGGGCTCCTACGAGCAGTACTTC.

There are a few counts of this clone. The rearrangement links TRBV5-4 to TRBJ1-2; no clear D. Deletions cut 4 bases from V and 0 bases from J, with 7 bases between. Germline-derived CDR1 and CDR2 are SGHNT and YYREEE (reference sequence). There are 13 residues in the CDR3. The CDR3 DNA sequence: TGTGCCAGCAGCGACGCAGCTAACTATGGCTACACCTTC. Its translation: CASSDAANYGYTF.

This chain uses TRBV7-2 with TRBJ2-4, with a tentative D call TRBD2 (6 bases). The CDR3 is 15 residues long. Looked up from germline, CDR1 is SGHTA and CDR2 is FQGNSA. The V end was cut by 2 bases, the J end by 5 bases, with 13 bases between. The CDR3 reads CASSLLGLAENIQYF. For the CDR3, the DNA is TGTGCCAGCAGCTTATTGGGGTTAGCGGAAAACATTCAGTACTTC.

The chain combines TRBV5-8 with TRBJ2-5; D gene unclear. With 1 base removed from V and 0 bases from J, the gap between germline ends came to 4 bases. The CDR3 consists of 13 residues. Germline values: CDR1 SGHTS, CDR2 YDEGEE. The chain's CDR3 is CASSLKYQETQYF. The CDR3 bases are TGTGCCAGCAGCTTGAAGTACCAAGAGACCCAGTACTTC.

The chain carries TRBV5-1 and TRBJ1-1, with D tentatively TRBD1 (6 bases). The CDR3 consists of 15 residues. Germline lookup yields CDR1 SGHRS and CDR2 YFSETQ. Trimming shortened V by 4 bases and J by 0 bases, and 13 bases separated the two germline ends. CDR3 DNA: TGCGCCAGCAGCGCCAGACAGGAGATGAACACTGAAGCTTTCTTT. Protein sequence: CASSARQEMNTEAFF.

The V gene is TRBV18, the J gene TRBJ2-5, with D maybe TRBD1 (6 bases). The length of the CDR3 is 14 residues. Germline CDR1 reads KGHSH; CDR2 reads LQKENI. Trimming left V 4 bases short and J 9 bases short, with 18 bases between. The CDR3 here is CASSQGQSTYSQYF. The CDR3 bases are TGTGCCAGCTCACAAGGACAGTCAACGTATTCCCAGTACTTC.

The rearrangement links TRBV21-1 to TRBJ1-1. TRBV21-1 is a pseudogene. The CDR3 length is 13 residues. CDR3 loop: CASSKGGEGIAFF. CDR3 in DNA: TGTGCCAGCAGCAAAGGGGGTGAGGGGATAGCTTTCTTT.